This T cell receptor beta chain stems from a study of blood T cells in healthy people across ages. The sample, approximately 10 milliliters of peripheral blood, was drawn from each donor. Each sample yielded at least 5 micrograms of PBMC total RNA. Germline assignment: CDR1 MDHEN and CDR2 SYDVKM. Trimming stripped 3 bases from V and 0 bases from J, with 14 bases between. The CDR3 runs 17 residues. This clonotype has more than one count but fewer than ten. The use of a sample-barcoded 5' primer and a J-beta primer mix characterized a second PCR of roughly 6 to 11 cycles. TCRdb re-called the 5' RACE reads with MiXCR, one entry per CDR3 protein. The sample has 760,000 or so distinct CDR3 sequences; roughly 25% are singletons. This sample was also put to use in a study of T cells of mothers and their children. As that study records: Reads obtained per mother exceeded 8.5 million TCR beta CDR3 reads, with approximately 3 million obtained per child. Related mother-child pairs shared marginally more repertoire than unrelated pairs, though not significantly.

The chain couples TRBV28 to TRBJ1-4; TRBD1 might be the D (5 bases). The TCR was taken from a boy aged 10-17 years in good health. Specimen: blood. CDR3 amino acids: CASSFWRGISTNEKLFF. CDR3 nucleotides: TGTGCCAGCAGTTTTTGGAGGGGAATTTCAACTAATGAAAAACTGTTTTTT.